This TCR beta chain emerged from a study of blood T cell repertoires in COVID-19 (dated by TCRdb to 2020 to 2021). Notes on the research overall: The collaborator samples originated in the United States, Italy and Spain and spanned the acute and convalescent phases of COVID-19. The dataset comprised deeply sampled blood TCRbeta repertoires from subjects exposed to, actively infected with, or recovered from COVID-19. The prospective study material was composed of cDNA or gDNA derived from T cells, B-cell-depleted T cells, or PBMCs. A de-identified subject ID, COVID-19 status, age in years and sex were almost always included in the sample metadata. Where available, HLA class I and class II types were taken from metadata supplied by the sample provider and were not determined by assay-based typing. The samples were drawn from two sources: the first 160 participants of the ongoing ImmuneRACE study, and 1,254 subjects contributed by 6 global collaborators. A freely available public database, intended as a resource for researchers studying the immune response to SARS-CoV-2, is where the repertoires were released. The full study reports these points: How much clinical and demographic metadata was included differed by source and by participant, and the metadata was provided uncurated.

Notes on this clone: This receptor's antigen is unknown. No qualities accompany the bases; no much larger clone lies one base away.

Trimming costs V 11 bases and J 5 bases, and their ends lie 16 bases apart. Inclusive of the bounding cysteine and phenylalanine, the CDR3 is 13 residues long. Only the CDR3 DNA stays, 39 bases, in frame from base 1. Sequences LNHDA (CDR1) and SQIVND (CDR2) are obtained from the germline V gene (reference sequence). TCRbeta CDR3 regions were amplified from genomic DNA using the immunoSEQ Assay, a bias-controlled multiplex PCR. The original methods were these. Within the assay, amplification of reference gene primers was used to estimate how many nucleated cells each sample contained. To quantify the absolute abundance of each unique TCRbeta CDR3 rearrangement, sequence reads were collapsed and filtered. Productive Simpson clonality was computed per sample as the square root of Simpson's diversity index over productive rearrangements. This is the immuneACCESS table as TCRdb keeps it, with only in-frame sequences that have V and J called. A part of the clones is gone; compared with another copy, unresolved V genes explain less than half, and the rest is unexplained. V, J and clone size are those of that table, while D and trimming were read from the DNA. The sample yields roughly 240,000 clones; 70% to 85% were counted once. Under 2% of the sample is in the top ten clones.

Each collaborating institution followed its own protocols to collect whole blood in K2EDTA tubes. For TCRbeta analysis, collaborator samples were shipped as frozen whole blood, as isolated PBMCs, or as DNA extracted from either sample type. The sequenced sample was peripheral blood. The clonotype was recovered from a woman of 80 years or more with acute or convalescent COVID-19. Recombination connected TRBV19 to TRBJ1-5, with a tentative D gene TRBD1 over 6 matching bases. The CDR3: CAGRTALYQPQHF. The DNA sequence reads TGTGCCGGAAGGACAGCACTCTATCAGCCCCAGCATTTT.